This TCR beta chain was identified in a study of cytomegalovirus exposure and HLA in healthy donors. Study-level findings and limits: Immune exposure was documented only through CMV serostatus.

Primers for the PCR totalled 60 Vbeta and 13 Jbeta. Assay: immunoSEQ multiplex PCR; the TCRdb copy retains only in-frame clones and omits some. Found here are 50,000 to 60,000 clones, about three quarters of them singletons; the top ten hold 2.5% to 3%. Of note for this clone: Its antigen is unidentified.

Germline loops: CDR1 SGHAT, CDR2 FQNNGV. The CDR3 totals 15 residues. Trimming at V came to 7 bases and at J to 1 base, leaving 9 bases not matched to a gene. The clonotype was recovered from a woman in her forties in good health and CMV-seropositive. Sequenced input: PBMCs. V usage is TRBV11-2 and J usage is TRBJ1-1; 7 nucleotides line up with TRBD1. The CDR3 sequence is CASKRTGATNTEAFF. CDR3 nucleotide sequence: TGTGCCAGCAAGCGAACAGGGGCGACGAACACTGAAGCTTTCTTT.